The T cell receptor (beta chain) under discussion was sequenced for a study of T cells after yellow fever vaccination. General study results and limits: Subsequent to the booster, the majority of primary-vaccination clones reappeared (96% CD4, 88% CD8).

TCRdb called the 5' RACE reads again in MiXCR, with one record for every CDR3 protein. The data contain 300,000 to 400,000 distinct CDR3 sequences, over 8% of them singletons. As regards this clonotype: Its antigen is as yet unknown.

The ends were cut back, 6 bases at V and 9 bases at J, with 13 bases in the middle. The CDR3 totals 12 residues. Germline V gene data show CDR1 as MNHEY and CDR2 as SVGEGT. The chain has TRBV6-2 or TRBV6-3 and TRBJ2-3; a weak D match, TRBD1 (6 bases). The TCR originated in a man aged 18 to 29 who received the YFV17D yellow fever vaccine. Here the sequenced sample was PBMCs, taken on the day of the first yellow fever vaccination. For the CDR3, the DNA is TGTGCCAGCAGCCCGGGACACCGGACGCAGTATTTT. Amino acid sequence: CASSPGHRTQYF.